This T cell receptor beta chain emerged from a study of T cells in pancreatic ductal adenocarcinoma. Study observations and caveats: Enrichment of CD45RO+ effector over naive T cells in tumors may bias clonality. Blood had more productive templates and around 8-fold more unique clonotypes than tumor. No significant tumor-blood clonality difference; means were about 0.1 and 0.07.

The repertoire was sequenced with immunoSEQ multiplex PCR; TCRdb's copy has only in-frame clones and lacks some. The data show roughly 100,000 clones, 90% to 95% seen once. Selected pancreatic ductal adenocarcinoma patients had undergone surgery without neoadjuvant therapy. The CDR3 contains 13 residues. Trimming stripped 8 bases from V and 5 bases from J, with 15 bases between. The V gene's germline CDR1 is ENHRY and CDR2 SYGVKD. This clone showed up just once. Antigen: not known. The sequencing input was PBMCs. The genes are TRBV10-3 and TRBJ2-5, with D perhaps TRBD2 (6 bases). The clonotype comes from a human donor with pancreatic ductal adenocarcinoma. In nucleotides, the CDR3 is TGTGCCATCGCCTCGGGGGTGAGCGAGACCCAGTACTTC. Amino acid sequence: CAIASGVSETQYF.